The clone carrying this TCR beta chain has more than one count but fewer than ten. The record originates from a study of blood T cell repertoires in COVID-19. Turning to the study itself: Material from acute and convalescent COVID-19 was sourced from the United States, Italy and Spain. The analysed material was cDNA or gDNA that came from T cells, B-cell-depleted T cells, or PBMCs.

The V end was cut by 5 bases, the J end by 4 bases, with 12 bases between. Germline V gives CDR1 SGHAT, CDR2 FQNNGV. The CDR3 is 13 amino acids. As handled by the study authors: Nucleated cell number was recorded as an estimate derived from reference gene primer amplification. Sequenced by immunoSEQ multiplex PCR; TCRdb stores in-frame clones only, minus some. The V and J calls and clone size come from that table; D and trimming were worked out from the DNA. The data show approximately 210,000 clones, about 95% seen once. Seattle cases were enrolled at active infection and followed longitudinally. This TCR was recovered from a man aged 25 to 40 with COVID-19, enrolled during active disease. What was sequenced was peripheral blood. The chain recombines TRBV11-2 with TRBJ2-7; no definite D call. The CDR3 bases are TGTGCCAGCAGCCCCAGTGCACCATACGAGCAGTACTTC. Encoded protein: CASSPSAPYEQYF.